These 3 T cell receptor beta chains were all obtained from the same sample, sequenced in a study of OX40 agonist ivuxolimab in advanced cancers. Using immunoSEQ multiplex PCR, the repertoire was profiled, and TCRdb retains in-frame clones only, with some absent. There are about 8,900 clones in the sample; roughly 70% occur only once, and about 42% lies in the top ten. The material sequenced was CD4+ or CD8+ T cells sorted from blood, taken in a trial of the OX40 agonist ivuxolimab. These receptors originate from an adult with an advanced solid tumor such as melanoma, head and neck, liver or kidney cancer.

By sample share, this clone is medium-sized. CDR3: CASSPDPTTSLSSYNEQFF. The CDR3 nucleotides read TGTGCCAGCAGTCCAGACCCCACCACTAGCCTGAGCTCCTACAATGAGCAGTTCTTC. V gene TRBV7-6 combines with J gene TRBJ2-1; D might be TRBD2 (6 bases). The CDR3 spans 19 residues. Germline-derived CDR1 and CDR2 are SGHVS and FNYEAQ. Trimming cost V 6 bases and J 0 bases, with 24 bases left between them.

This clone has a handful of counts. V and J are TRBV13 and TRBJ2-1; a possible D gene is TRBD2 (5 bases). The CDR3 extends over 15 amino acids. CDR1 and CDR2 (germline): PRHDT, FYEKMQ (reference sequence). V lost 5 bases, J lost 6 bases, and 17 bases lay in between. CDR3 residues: CASSPGRASGNEQFF. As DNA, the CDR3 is TGTGCCAGCAGCCCCGGGCGGGCCTCTGGCAATGAGCAGTTCTTC.

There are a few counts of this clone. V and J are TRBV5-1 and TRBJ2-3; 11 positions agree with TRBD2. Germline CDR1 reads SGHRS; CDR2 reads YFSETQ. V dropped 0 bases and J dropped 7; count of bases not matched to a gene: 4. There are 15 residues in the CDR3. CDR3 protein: CASSLEGTSGNTQYF. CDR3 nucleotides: TGCGCCAGCAGCTTGGAAGGGACTAGCGGAAATACGCAGTATTTT. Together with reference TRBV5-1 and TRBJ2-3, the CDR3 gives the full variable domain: KAGVTQTPRYLIKTRGQQVTLSCSPISGHRSVSWYQQTPGQGLQFLFEYFSETQRNKGNFPGRFSGRQFSNSRSEMNVSTLELGDSALYLCASSLEGTSGNTQYFGPGTRLTVL.